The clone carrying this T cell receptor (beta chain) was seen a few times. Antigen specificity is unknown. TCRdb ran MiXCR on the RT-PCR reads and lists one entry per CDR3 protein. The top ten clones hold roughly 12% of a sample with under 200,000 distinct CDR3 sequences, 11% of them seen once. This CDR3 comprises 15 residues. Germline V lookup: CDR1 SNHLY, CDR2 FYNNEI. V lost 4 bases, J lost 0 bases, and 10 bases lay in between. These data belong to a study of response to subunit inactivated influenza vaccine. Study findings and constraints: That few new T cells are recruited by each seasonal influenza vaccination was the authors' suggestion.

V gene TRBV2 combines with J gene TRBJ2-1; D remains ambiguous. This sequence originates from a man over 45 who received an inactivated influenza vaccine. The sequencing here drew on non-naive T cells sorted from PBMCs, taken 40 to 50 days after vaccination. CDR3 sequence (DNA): TGTGCCAGCAGTGTCGAAGGATTCTCCTACAATGAGCAGTTCTTC. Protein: CASSVEGFSYNEQFF.